A selection of T cell receptor beta chains follows, all from one sample in a study of T cells in Graves' hyperthyroidism and ophthalmopathy. TCRdb analysed the multiplex PCR reads with MiXCR anew, one entry per CDR3 protein. The data hold roughly 400,000 distinct CDR3 sequences, with over 12% observed a single time. Input material: blood. The receptors stem from a man between 50 and 59 years old with Graves' ophthalmopathy. Each CDR3 is given with its conserved first and last residue. The order of the fields is D gene, V gene, clone size, J gene, CDR3 DNA, CDR3 protein. The D gene is left open where the match is weak. Clone size, where shown, is once, few, many, or a class for clones that have expanded.

>TRBD2|TRBV20-1|.|TRBJ2-3
TGCAGTGCTGGGACTAGCAGCGATACGCAGTATTTT
CSAGTSSDTQYF
>.|TRBV6-1|many|TRBJ1-1
TGTGCCAGCAGCTCCGGAGGTGGAGGGGGGGGTGAAGCTTTCTTT
CASSSGGGGGGEAFF
>.|TRBV5-1|many|TRBJ2-1
TGCGCCAGCAGCTTGACGGGACAAACTAACAATGAGCAGTTCTTC
CASSLTGQTNNEQFF
>TRBD1|TRBV19|few|TRBJ2-5
TGTGCCAGTAGTATAACTGGCTTCCCGACAGGGGAACGAGAGACCCAGTACTTC
CASSITGFPTGERETQYF
>.|TRBV20-1|few|TRBJ2-2
TGCAGTGCTAGAGATCGAGGGGGTAGGCTGTTTTTT
CSARDRGGRLFF
>TRBD2|TRBV19|many|TRBJ2-3
TGTGCCAGTAGTGCCGGGACTAGCGGGAGTTCGGGCACAGATACGCAGTATTTT
CASSAGTSGSSGTDTQYF
>TRBD1|TRBV6-1|.|TRBJ1-2
TGTGCCAGCAGGGAGGGGGCGAAAACTGGCTACACCTTC
CASREGAKTGYTF
>.|TRBV5-1|.|TRBJ1-2
TGCGCCAGCAGTCCTGGGGGGGCCAGTGGGTATGGCTACACCTTC
CASSPGGASGYGYTF
>TRBD2|TRBV30|many|TRBJ2-4
TGTGCAGCCGATATAGCGGGAGTTGAAAACATTCAGTACTTC
CAADIAGVENIQYF
>TRBD2|TRBV19|once|TRBJ2-2
TGTGCCAGTAGTATAGAAGCGGGAGGGCCTTTCACCGGGGAGCTGTTTTTT
CASSIEAGGPFTGELFF
>TRBD1|TRBV19|many|TRBJ1-2
TGTGCCAGTAGCCAAGGCCGACAGGGAACTAACTATGGCTACACCTTC
CASSQGRQGTNYGYTF
>.|TRBV7-2|many|TRBJ2-2
TGTGCCAGCAGCTTAGTAGGGGGGAACACCGGGGAGCTGTTTTTT
CASSLVGGNTGELFF
>TRBD1|TRBV19|.|TRBJ1-2
TGTGCCAGTAGTAAGCAACGGACAGGGAACTATGGCTACACCTTC
CASSKQRTGNYGYTF
>TRBD2|TRBV11-1|.|TRBJ2-1
TGTGCCAGCAGCTCCGACGGGAGGGCGGGAGGGCCCCCCAATGAGCAGTTCTTC
CASSSDGRAGGPPNEQFF
>TRBD1|TRBV5-4|.|TRBJ2-1
TGTGCCAGCAGCGGACAGGGGGCAGTGGATGAGCAGTTCTTC
CASSGQGAVDEQFF
>.|TRBV19|few|TRBJ2-5
TGTGCCAGTAGGGGGGGCCCCCCTAAAGAGACCCAGTACTTC
CASRGGPPKETQYF
>.|TRBV29-1|many|TRBJ2-5
TGCAGCGCTGAACAGAACCAAGAGACCCAGTACTTC
CSAEQNQETQYF
>.|TRBV30|many|TRBJ2-7
TGTGCGTGGAGTGTGGGGGGCTATGACGAGCAGTACTTC
CAWSVGGYDEQYF
>TRBD1|TRBV7-9|.|TRBJ2-5
TGTGCCAGCAACCAGAGGGGGCCATCCCAAGAGACCCAGTACTTC
CASNQRGPSQETQYF
>TRBD1|TRBV25-1|.|TRBJ1-1
TGTGCCAGCAGTGAATACGGGTCAGGGGGTGCTTTCTTT
CASSEYGSGGAFF
>TRBD2|TRBV28|.|TRBJ2-2
TGTGCCGGACTAGCGGACACCGGGGAGCTGTTTTTT
CAGLADTGELFF